These T cell receptor beta chains were read from a single sample in a study of T cells in Graves' hyperthyroidism and ophthalmopathy. TCRdb recomputed calls from the multiplex PCR reads with MiXCR, one row per CDR3 protein. The sample holds 410,000 or so distinct CDR3 sequences, under 15% seen once. The sample comprised blood. The receptors were sampled from a man aged 18 to 35 with Graves' ophthalmopathy. The CDR3 runs from the conserved cysteine through the conserved F or W. A D gene is named only where the DNA matches it firmly. Clone size is given for some rows only: seen once, a few or many times, or a class if the clone is expanded.

d_call	clone_size	v_call	j_call	cdr3_length	cdr3_nt	cdr3_aa
TRBD2	many	TRBV10-3	TRBJ2-1	15	TGTGCCATCAGTGGGGGACTACCAAACTACAATGAGCAGTTCTTC	CAISGGLPNYNEQFF
TRBD1	many	TRBV6-1	TRBJ1-5	18	TGTGCCAGCAGCCCAGGACAGGAAAACTATTATAGCAATCAGCCCCAGCATTTT	CASSPGQENYYSNQPQHF
NA	many	TRBV3-1	TRBJ2-7	13	TGTGCCAGCAGCCAAGTTACCAGCAACGAGCAGTACTTC	CASSQVTSNEQYF
NA	many	TRBV12-3/TRBV12-4	TRBJ1-1	15	TGTGCCAGCAGGATAGGAGGTGCGATGAACACTGAAGCTTTCTTT	CASRIGGAMNTEAFF
NA	many	TRBV5-4	TRBJ2-5	16	TGTGCCAGCAGCTTGGAGATGGCTGAGGGTGGTAGGGCCCAGTACTTC	CASSLEMAEGGRAQYF
TRBD1	NA	TRBV7-2	TRBJ2-3	15	TGTGCCAGCAGTGACCGGGACAGGGGATCAGATGCGCAGTATTTT	CASSDRDRGSDAQYF
NA	many	TRBV18	TRBJ2-5	16	TGTGCCAGCTCAACCGGAGACCGAGGGGATTGGGAGACCCAGTACTTC	CASSTGDRGDWETQYF
NA	many	TRBV28	TRBJ1-1	14	TGTGCCAGCACCGCCACTGGAGAAAGACATGAAGCTTTCTTT	CASTATGERHEAFF
TRBD1	many	TRBV12-3/TRBV12-4	TRBJ1-4	16	TGTGCCAGCAGTTGGGGACAGGGTGCAACTAATGAAAAACTGTTTTTT	CASSWGQGATNEKLFF
NA	many	TRBV27	TRBJ2-7	14	TGTGCCAGCAGTTTACAGCGGTTAGCCTACGAGCAGTACTTC	CASSLQRLAYEQYF
NA	NA	TRBV5-1	TRBJ2-5	16	TGCGCCAGCAGCTTGGGTTCTTGGACAGACCAAGAGACCCAGTACTTC	CASSLGSWTDQETQYF
TRBD2	many	TRBV6-1	TRBJ2-1	15	TGTGCCAGCAGTCTAGCGGGAGGGCGGTCCAATGAGCAGTTCTTC	CASSLAGGRSNEQFF
TRBD2	few	TRBV4-1	TRBJ2-7	16	TGCGCCAGCAGCCACTTTAGCGGGAGGGCCCTCCACGAGCAGTACTTC	CASSHFSGRALHEQYF
TRBD2	many	TRBV10-3	TRBJ2-1	16	TGTGCCATCACTGGGACTAGCGGCAGCTCCTACAATGAGCAGTTCTTC	CAITGTSGSSYNEQFF
TRBD1	many	TRBV20-1	TRBJ1-5	14	TGCAGTGCTAGCAGGGGGGGGAGCAATCAGCCCCAGCATTTT	CSASRGGSNQPQHF
TRBD1	many	TRBV11-2	TRBJ2-3	16	TGTGCCAGCAGCTTGAGGGACAGGGGGCCGACAGATACGCAGTATTTT	CASSLRDRGPTDTQYF
NA	few	TRBV9	TRBJ2-6	17	TGTGCCAGCAGCGTAGAGGGCGGAAACTCTGGGGCCAACGTCCTGACTTTC	CASSVEGGNSGANVLTF
NA	NA	TRBV6-1	TRBJ1-6	13	TGTGCCAGCAGCGCCGACCCGACTTCACCCCTCCACTTT	CASSADPTSPLHF
NA	NA	TRBV11-2	TRBJ2-1	14	TGTGCCAGCAGCGGATGGGGTGCCTACAATGAGCAGTTCTTC	CASSGWGAYNEQFF
TRBD1	NA	TRBV19	TRBJ1-1	15	TGTGCCAGTAGCGAGACAGGGCTTATGAACACTGAAGCTTTCTTT	CASSETGLMNTEAFF
NA	many	TRBV12-3/TRBV12-4	TRBJ2-2	15	TGTGCCAGCAGTTTAGCCCCCGCGGGGAACGGGGAGCTGTTTTTT	CASSLAPAGNGELFF
NA	few	TRBV10-3	TRBJ2-1	15	TGTGCCATCAGTGCCCGGGACAACCAAAACAATGAGCAGTTCTTC	CAISARDNQNNEQFF
TRBD1	many	TRBV11-2	TRBJ1-3	16	TGTGCCAGCAGCCCCCACAGGGGGATGGCTGGAAACACCATATATTTT	CASSPHRGMAGNTIYF
NA	many	TRBV5-1	TRBJ1-6	14	TGCGCCAGCAGCTGGGGACTGCCGAATTCACCCCTCCACTTT	CASSWGLPNSPLHF
TRBD1	few	TRBV5-1	TRBJ2-7	15	TGCGCCAGCAGCCCCCGGGACAGGGTGGACTACGAGCAGTACTTC	CASSPRDRVDYEQYF
NA	many	TRBV11-3	TRBJ2-7	11	TGTGCCAGCAGCATTATTTACGAGCAGTACTTC	CASSIIYEQYF
NA	NA	TRBV10-1	TRBJ2-2	12	TGCGCCAGCAGTGTGGAAGTCGGGGAGCTGTTTTTT	CASSVEVGELFF
TRBD1	few	TRBV15	TRBJ2-7	16	TGTGCCACCAGCAGAGGAGGCAGGGGGTTTGCCTACGAGCAGTACTTC	CATSRGGRGFAYEQYF
NA	many	TRBV2	TRBJ1-2	14	TGTGCCAGCAGTGAGTCTGTTGGACAAGTTGGCTACACCTTC	CASSESVGQVGYTF
TRBD1	many	TRBV6-4	TRBJ2-2	17	TGTGCCAGCAGTGACTCGATGGCAGGGGGCGACACCGGGGAGCTGTTTTTT	CASSDSMAGGDTGELFF
NA	NA	TRBV5-1	TRBJ1-4	15	TGTGCCAGCAGTTCCCGGGACGGATGGAGTGAAAAACTGTTTTTT	CASSSRDGWSEKLFF
NA	many	TRBV20-1	TRBJ2-7	11	TGCAGTGGGTTACAGACCTACGAGCAGTACTTC	CSGLQTYEQYF
NA	NA	TRBV5-6	TRBJ2-5	14	TGTGCCAGCAGTAGGGGGGCGGCCCAAGAGACCCAGTACTTC	CASSRGAAQETQYF
NA	many	TRBV2	TRBJ1-5	13	TGTGCCAGCAGAGGGTTTACCGGTCAGCCCCAGCATTTT	CASRGFTGQPQHF
NA	few	TRBV4-2	TRBJ1-3	16	TGTGCCAGCAGCACCACCCCCAGGGGATCTGGAAACACCATATATTTT	CASSTTPRGSGNTIYF
NA	many	TRBV7-9	TRBJ2-1	13	TGTGCCACAACTGGAAACTCCTACAATGAGCAGTTCTTC	CATTGNSYNEQFF
NA	few	TRBV19	TRBJ1-3	13	TGTGCCAGTCGCGGGCAAGGAGGAAACACCATATATTTT	CASRGQGGNTIYF
NA	many	TRBV11-1	TRBJ1-6	14	TGTGCCAGCAGCTCCAGGACAGCAAATTCACCCCTCCACTTT	CASSSRTANSPLHF
TRBD2	NA	TRBV9	TRBJ2-1	15	TGTGCCAGCAGCGTGCGGACTAGCGGTAACAATGAGCAGTTCTTC	CASSVRTSGNNEQFF
NA	many	TRBV7-2	TRBJ1-2	15	TGTGCCAGCAGCCTCGGACCCCCGATGGCCTATGGCTACACCTTC	CASSLGPPMAYGYTF
NA	NA	TRBV6-5	TRBJ1-1	14	TGTGCCAGCAGTTACGATGGCCCTCGGACTGAAGCTTTCTTT	CASSYDGPRTEAFF
NA	few	TRBV6-1	TRBJ1-1	12	TGTGCCAGCAGTGTGGGGGCGGCTGAAGCTTTCTTT	CASSVGAAEAFF
NA	many	TRBV12-3/TRBV12-4	TRBJ2-3	14	TGTGCCAGCAGCTCACTAGCTAGCTATGATACGCAGTATTTT	CASSSLASYDTQYF
NA	many	TRBV10-3	TRBJ1-1	13	TGTGCCATCAGTACCCCAGGAAACACTGAAGCTTTCTTT	CAISTPGNTEAFF
TRBD2	NA	TRBV2	TRBJ2-1	15	TGTGCCAGCAGTGAGACTAGCGGGAGTCACAATGAGCAGTTCTTC	CASSETSGSHNEQFF
NA	many	TRBV5-1	TRBJ1-2	12	TGCGCCAGCAGCTTGGCCAGGGATGGCTACACCTTC	CASSLARDGYTF
TRBD2	many	TRBV18	TRBJ2-7	14	TGTGCCAGTTCGCCGGGACTAGCGGGGTACGAGCAGTACTTC	CASSPGLAGYEQYF
TRBD1	NA	TRBV7-8	TRBJ2-2	15	TGTGCCAGCAGCGCTCGGACAGGACTCACCGGGGAGCTGTTTTTT	CASSARTGLTGELFF
NA	many	TRBV28	TRBJ1-2	15	TGTGCCAGCAGTCCAGCTGGGGATGGTAGCTATGGCTACACCTTC	CASSPAGDGSYGYTF
TRBD1	NA	TRBV30	TRBJ1-1	12	TGTTCCCACGGGACAGTAGGTTTTGAAGCTTTCTTT	CSHGTVGFEAFF
TRBD2	many	TRBV19	TRBJ2-1	16	TGTGCCAGTAGTATAGTAGCGGGAGGGATAAATGATGAGCAGTTCTTC	CASSIVAGGINDEQFF
TRBD2	few	TRBV19	TRBJ2-7	17	TGTGCCACCACACCCTCGGGGACTACACTTTCCACCTACGAGCAGTACTTC	CATTPSGTTLSTYEQYF
TRBD2	many	TRBV5-1	TRBJ2-1	14	TGCGCCAGCAGCTTGGCCCTAGCGGACAATGAGCAGTTCTTC	CASSLALADNEQFF